This T cell receptor beta chain derives from a study of blood T cell repertoires in COVID-19. The method was immunoSEQ multiplex PCR; TCRdb's version includes in-frame clones alone and lacks a portion of them. The repertoire includes 35,000 to 50,000 clones, around 83% of them detected once, and roughly an eighth sits in the top ten. V lost 0 bases, J lost 5 bases, and 7 bases stayed unmatched. The germline V gene encodes CDR1 SGDLS and CDR2 YYNGEE. The CDR3 extends over 16 amino acids. V usage is TRBV9 and J usage is TRBJ2-7, with 11 bases lining up with TRBD2. This TCR was recovered from a human donor in a cohort sampled during active COVID-19. The sample comprised peripheral blood. In DNA, the CDR3 is TGTGCCAGCAGCGTAGGTGCTAGCGGGGGGATCGACGAGCAGTACTTC. Amino acids: CASSVGASGGIDEQYF.